Listed below are T cell receptor beta chains from one sample, sequenced in a study of blood T cell repertoires in COVID-19. Profiling relied on immunoSEQ multiplex PCR, and the TCRdb table lists in-frame clones only, not all of them. The table records about 100,000 clones, around 85% of them present only once. Sequencing used peripheral blood. Receptors were obtained from a man in his fifties or sixties with active or convalescent COVID-19. The CDR3 runs from the conserved cysteine through the conserved F or W. The D gene is left open where the match is weak. A clone size is listed for some rows: how often the clone was seen (once, few, many), or a class if it is expanded.

D,J,V,size,length,CDR3,DNA
.,TRBJ1-1,TRBV6-4,.,13,CASSVEENTEAFF,TGTGCCAGCAGTGTAGAGGAGAACACTGAAGCTTTCTTT
.,TRBJ2-4,TRBV19,.,16,CASSDTSLLAKNIQYF,TGTGCCAGTAGCGACACTAGCCTTCTAGCCAAAAACATTCAGTACTTC
TRBD1,TRBJ1-2,TRBV14,.,15,CASSQDRQGYYGYTF,TGTGCCAGCAGCCAAGACCGACAGGGGTATTATGGCTACACCTTC
TRBD1,TRBJ1-5,TRBV7-9,.,15,CASSSGQGANQPQHF,TGTGCCAGCAGCTCCGGACAGGGGGCAAATCAGCCCCAGCATTTT
.,TRBJ1-2,TRBV27,.,19,CASSLRSSAYGSSGYGYTF,TGTGCCAGCAGTTTAAGATCTTCTGCATACGGCAGTTCGGGCTATGGCTACACCTTC
.,TRBJ2-1,TRBV11-2,.,14,CASSLDHALSEQFF,TGTGCCAGCAGCTTAGATCATGCCTTGAGTGAGCAGTTCTTC
TRBD2,TRBJ2-1,TRBV30,.,14,CACMTSGSFDEQFF,TGTGCCTGTATGACTAGCGGGAGTTTCGATGAGCAGTTCTTC
TRBD1,TRBJ2-3,TRBV9,once,15,CASSGPTGVADTQYF,TGTGCCAGCAGCGGACCGACAGGGGTAGCAGATACGCAGTATTTT
.,TRBJ2-2,TRBV2,.,15,CASDRGSRADGELFF,TGTGCCAGCGACCGAGGGAGTCGGGCCGACGGGGAGCTGTTTTTT
.,TRBJ2-1,TRBV9,.,17,CASSVRPGGRSYNEQFF,TGTGCCAGCAGCGTAAGACCCGGGGGAAGGTCCTACAATGAGCAGTTCTTC
TRBD1,TRBJ1-1,TRBV10-3,.,15,CAIKKTGGGEGEAFF,TGTGCCATCAAGAAGACAGGGGGCGGAGAGGGTGAAGCTTTCTTT
.,TRBJ1-2,TRBV11-2,few,13,CASSSSRGGDYTF,TGTGCCAGCAGTTCTTCTCGGGGTGGCGACTACACCTTC
.,TRBJ1-1,TRBV27,once,13,CASSAQENTEAFF,TGTGCCAGCAGTGCACAGGAGAACACTGAAGCTTTCTTT
.,TRBJ1-1,TRBV29-1,once,10,CSVEAAGAFF,TGCAGCGTTGAGGCAGCGGGGGCTTTCTTT
TRBD1,TRBJ2-7,TRBV7-6,.,15,CASSREGTGGYEQYF,TGTGCCAGCAGCCGGGAAGGGACAGGGGGCTACGAGCAGTACTTC
TRBD2,TRBJ2-5,TRBV13,few,16,CASSPRRLAGGETQYF,TGTGCCAGCAGCCCCCGGAGGCTAGCGGGGGGAGAGACCCAGTACTTC
.,TRBJ2-2,TRBV19,.,15,CASSIPGQNTGELFF,TGTGCCAGTAGTATACCGGGACAGAACACCGGGGAGCTGTTTTTT
.,TRBJ1-2,TRBV27,few,13,CASKGEGRYGYTF,TGTGCCAGCAAAGGTGAAGGGAGGTATGGCTACACCTTC
TRBD1,TRBJ2-3,TRBV7-3,.,18,CASSLNPGTGGGTDTQYF,TGTGCCAGCAGCTTAAACCCCGGGACAGGGGGCGGCACAGATACGCAGTATTTT
.,TRBJ1-5,TRBV28,.,14,CASSSGDRNQPQHF,TGTGCCAGCAGTTCCGGGGATCGCAATCAGCCCCAGCATTTT
.,TRBJ2-1,TRBV11-2,.,14,CASSLAPGVNEQFF,TGTGCCAGCAGCTTAGCACCGGGGGTCAATGAGCAGTTCTTC
.,TRBJ1-1,TRBV18,few,13,CASSPFPGTEAFF,TGTGCCAGCTCACCTTTTCCAGGCACTGAAGCTTTCTTT
.,TRBJ2-7,TRBV5-6,few,14,CASSLGTGYREQYF,TGTGCCAGCAGCTTGGGTACAGGCTACCGCGAGCAGTACTTC
.,TRBJ2-5,TRBV3-1/TRBV3-2,.,16,CASSSTPGTQQETQYF,TGTGCCAGCAGCTCCACCCCCGGGACACAACAAGAGACCCAGTACTTC
.,TRBJ2-2,TRBV5-1,.,17,CASSPFGADPNTGELFF,TGCGCCAGCAGCCCCTTTGGGGCAGATCCGAACACCGGGGAGCTGTTTTTT
TRBD2,TRBJ2-3,TRBV24-1,.,14,CATSGGRWEDTQYF,TGTGCCACCAGTGGCGGGAGGTGGGAAGATACGCAGTATTTT
TRBD1,TRBJ1-1,TRBV5-1,once,14,CASSSGQANTEAFF,TGCGCCAGCAGCTCGGGACAGGCGAACACTGAAGCTTTCTTT
.,TRBJ1-4,TRBV7-9,.,14,CASSFPRVNEKLFF,TGTGCCAGCAGCTTCCCACGGGTCAATGAAAAACTGTTTTTT
.,TRBJ1-6,TRBV10-2,.,13,CASKGGGPSPLHF,TGCGCCAGCAAGGGCGGGGGGCCTTCACCCCTCCACTTT
TRBD1,TRBJ1-1,TRBV29-1,.,10,CSALTGEAFF,TGCAGCGCCCTGACAGGGGAAGCTTTCTTT
.,TRBJ2-3,TRBV12-3/TRBV12-4,.,13,CAARSTGTDTQYF,TGTGCCGCGCGGTCTACTGGCACAGATACGCAGTATTTT
TRBD1,TRBJ2-1,TRBV6-5,.,14,CASSPRTGWNEQFF,TGTGCCAGCAGCCCCCGGACAGGGTGGAATGAGCAGTTCTTC
.,TRBJ2-1,TRBV20-1,.,10,CSAALPEQFF,TGCAGTGCAGCACTACCTGAGCAGTTCTTC
TRBD1,TRBJ1-1,TRBV5-4,.,14,CASSSLTGGTEAFF,TGTGCCAGCAGCTCACTGACAGGGGGCACTGAAGCTTTCTTT
.,TRBJ1-5,TRBV30,.,13,CAWSEDSSEPQHF,TGTGCCTGGAGTGAGGACAGCAGCGAGCCCCAGCATTTT